These 22 T cell receptor beta chains share one sample of origin, sequenced in a study of beta chain features in type 1 diabetes. Sequenced material consisted of expressed TCRB transcripts (all of the isolated RNA was reverse transcribed). The table came from immunoSEQ multiplex PCR; TCRdb's copy has only in-frame clones and leaves some out. The sample carries some 500,000 clones, 11% recorded once. Sample: naive CD4+ T cells from blood. These receptors originate from a woman younger than 35 in good health.

This clone was counted only a few times. The CDR3 spells CASSTGIDEQYF. CDR3 DNA: TGTGCCAGCAGTACGGGGATCGACGAGCAGTACTTC. The chain uses TRBV6-5 and TRBJ2-7, with a tentative D call TRBD2 (5 bases). This CDR3 has 12 residues. Trimming removed 5 bases at V and 5 bases at J, with 10 bases between. CDR1 is MNHEY, CDR2 SVGAGI, per germline.

This rearrangement joins TRBV29-1 to TRBJ1-3; D is ambiguous. V lost 2 bases and J 4 bases, leaving 15 bases between the germline ends. Germline-derived CDR1 and CDR2 are SQVTM and ANQGSEA. This CDR3 spans 15 amino acids. CDR3 sequence: CSVEPLVGSGNTIYF. DNA for the CDR3: TGCAGCGTTGAACCGTTAGTGGGTTCAGGAAACACCATATATTTT.

This clone was detected only a few times. The V gene is TRBV6-5, the J gene TRBJ2-6; D is uncertain. The CDR3 length is 16 residues. The V end lost 2 bases, the J end lost 0 bases, and 8 bases lay between the germline ends. Germline V lookup: CDR1 MNHEY, CDR2 SVGAGI. This CDR3 reads CASSYRFSSGANVLTF. CDR3 nucleotide sequence: TGTGCCAGCAGTTACAGGTTTAGCTCTGGGGCCAACGTCCTGACTTTC.

V usage is TRBV29-1 and J usage is TRBJ2-1, with D perhaps TRBD1 (6 bases). The germline V gene encodes CDR1 SQVTM and CDR2 ANQGSEA. The CDR3 has 15 residues. Trimming took 6 bases from V and 9 from J, leaving 24 bases between them. The CDR3, as DNA: TGCAGCGTGTGGACCAACAGGGCCCGGCCGGTTGAGCAGTTCTTC. Encoded protein: CSVWTNRARPVEQFF.

In its sample, this clone was seen a few times. V is TRBV9 and J is TRBJ2-1, with a possible D match to TRBD2 (5 bases). The germline V gene encodes CDR1 SGDLS and CDR2 YYNGEE. The V and J ends lost 3 bases and 0 bases respectively, with 13 bases between them. This CDR3 spans 16 amino acids. DNA of the CDR3: TGTGCCAGCAGCGCCTACGCTGGGAGCTCCTACAATGAGCAGTTCTTC. Encoded protein: CASSAYAGSSYNEQFF.

This clone appeared a few times. CDR3 residues: CAWSSGDRGSYNEQFF. CDR3 sequence (DNA): TGTGCCTGGAGCTCCGGTGACAGGGGGAGCTACAATGAGCAGTTCTTC. The rearrangement uses TRBV30 and TRBJ2-1, with 9 bases aligning to TRBD1. The germline CDR1 and CDR2 sequences are GTSNPN and SVGIG (reference sequence). V shed 3 bases and J 3 bases; nucleotides not matched to a gene: 9. The CDR3 runs 16 residues.

The V and J genes are TRBV30 and TRBJ1-5; weak D call: TRBD1 (5 bases). This CDR3 region has 15 residues. Per the germline V gene, CDR1 is GTSNPN and CDR2 is SVGIG (reference sequence). Trimming removed 2 bases at V and 2 bases at J, with 13 bases between. The CDR3 loop is CAWSWQGTRNQPQHF. CDR3 in DNA: TGTGCCTGGAGTTGGCAAGGGACGCGCAATCAGCCCCAGCATTTT.

The gene calls are TRBV7-2 and TRBJ2-6; D gene unclear. Germline loops: CDR1 SGHTA, CDR2 FQGNSA. V was pared by 2 bases and J by 2 bases, with 10 bases between. The CDR3 has 16 amino acids. The CDR3 region has the DNA TGTGCCAGCAGCTTACTTTTCTCGGCTGGGGCCAACGTCCTGACTTTC. As protein: CASSLLFSAGANVLTF.

V is TRBV29-1 and J is TRBJ1-3; D is undetermined. V was cut by 1 base and J by 1 base, with 20 bases left in between. Germline V gene lookup returns CDR1 SQVTM and CDR2 ANQGSEA. The CDR3 sequence is 18 residues long. Here the CDR3 reads CSVEAGRTRDISGNTIYF. CDR3 DNA sequence: TGCAGCGTTGAAGCCGGGCGGACTAGGGATATATCTGGAAACACCATATATTTT.

The V and J genes are TRBV14 and TRBJ2-1; D is undetermined. V gave up 1 base and J gave up 2 bases, with 3 bases separating them. Germline CDR1 reads SGHDN; CDR2 reads FVKESK. The CDR3 runs 13 residues. The CDR3 DNA sequence: TGTGCCAGCAGCCAAGTTACCTACAATGAGCAGTTCTTC. It translates to CASSQVTYNEQFF.

V is TRBV7-9 and J is TRBJ2-7; 10 positions match TRBD2. The CDR3 covers 15 residues. CDR1 and CDR2 (germline): SEHNR, FQNEAQ (reference sequence). J lost 1 base, V lost 4 bases, and 4 bases had no gene match. CDR3 residues: CASSSASGGSYEQYF. CDR3 in DNA: TGTGCCAGCAGCTCTGCTAGCGGGGGATCCTACGAGCAGTACTTC.

V and J are TRBV7-3 and TRBJ2-5, with D perhaps matching TRBD2 (6 bases). V was clipped by 5 bases and J by 5 bases, with 18 bases between them. The length of the CDR3 is 15 residues. Germline lookup yields CDR1 SGHTA and CDR2 FQGTGA. CDR3: CASSPGTGIMETQYF. The CDR3 coding sequence is TGTGCCAGCAGCCCTGGGACTGGAATTATGGAGACCCAGTACTTC.

This clone was picked up a small number of times. Other nucleotide sequences from this sample produce the same CDR3. V and J are TRBV9 and TRBJ2-3; no reliable D call. Germline lookup yields CDR1 SGDLS and CDR2 YYNGEE. The CDR3 has 14 amino acids. Trimming cost V 1 base and J 2 bases, with 8 bases left between them. The CDR3 sequence is CASSVSGTTDTQYF. Here the CDR3 DNA reads TGTGCCAGCAGCGTATCAGGAACCACAGATACGCAGTATTTT.

The V and J genes are TRBV30 and TRBJ2-2; D not resolved. The germline gives CDR1 GTSNPN, CDR2 SVGIG (reference sequence). V lost 4 bases and J lost 6, with 6 bases in between. The CDR3 spans 11 residues. Here the CDR3 reads CAWKTAGELFF. The CDR3 nucleotides are TGTGCCTGGAAAACCGCCGGGGAGCTGTTTTTT.

This clone was recorded a few times. The chain combines TRBV7-2 with TRBJ2-7; D is undetermined. Germline CDR1 reads SGHTA; CDR2 reads FQGNSA. V dropped 1 base and J dropped 6 bases, with 13 bases sitting between them. This CDR3 is 14 amino acids long. CDR3 protein: CASSLDGLLVEQYF. CDR3 DNA sequence: TGTGCCAGCAGCTTAGACGGGCTTTTGGTCGAGCAGTACTTC.

The chain uses TRBV6-5 and TRBJ1-1; 9 nucleotides align to TRBD1. The CDR3 loop spans 15 amino acids. Germline assignment: CDR1 MNHEY and CDR2 SVGAGI. V shed 2 bases and J 5 bases; nucleotides not matched to a gene: 6. CDR3: CASSYTGGGETEAFF. DNA of the CDR3: TGTGCCAGCAGTTACACAGGGGGCGGAGAAACTGAAGCTTTCTTT.

The chain combines TRBV6-5 with TRBJ2-7; 9 nucleotides align to TRBD2. J lost 4 bases, V lost 0 bases, and 4 bases had no gene match. CDR1 is MNHEY and CDR2 is SVGAGI in the germline V gene. The CDR3 has 15 amino acids. CDR3 protein: CASSYSASGIYEQYV. Written as DNA, the CDR3 is TGTGCCAGCAGTTACTCGGCTAGCGGGATATACGAGCAGTACGTC.

J is TRBJ2-4 and V is TRBV28; possible D gene TRBD1, 6 bases. CDR3 length: 12 residues. CDR1 is MDHEN, CDR2 SYDVKM, per germline. V was trimmed by 4 bases and J by 6 bases, leaving 7 bases between them. The CDR3 DNA reads as TGTGCCAGCAGTTGGGGGCGAAACATTCAGTACTTC. Protein sequence: CASSWGRNIQYF.

The J gene is TRBJ2-5, the V gene TRBV5-4, with a tentative D call TRBD1 (5 bases). V lost 0 bases and J lost 1, with 19 bases in between. This CDR3 region has 18 residues. Germline V CDR1 and CDR2: SGHNT, YYREEE (reference sequence). CDR3 DNA: TGTGCCAGCAGCTTGGGGGTAGCAGCCAGGGCGTCCCAAGAGACCCAGTACTTC. Translation: CASSLGVAARASQETQYF.

This clone has just a few counts. This rearrangement joins TRBV20-1 to TRBJ2-7, with TRBD1 matching 7 bases. This CDR3 region has 11 residues. Trimming at V came to 6 bases and at J to 9 bases, leaving 8 bases not matched to a gene. CDR1 is DFQATT and CDR2 is SNEGSKA in the germline V gene (reference sequence). CDR3 sequence reads: CSAPTGLGQYF. The CDR3 DNA sequence: TGCAGTGCGCCGACAGGGCTCGGGCAGTACTTC.

This rearrangement joins TRBV6-1 to TRBJ2-1; D is unresolved. The CDR3 length is 14 residues. V gave up 8 bases and J gave up 8 bases, with 19 bases separating them. Germline CDR1 is MNHNS and CDR2 is SASEGT. The CDR3 loop is CASALGWANDEQFF. CDR3 DNA sequence: TGTGCCAGCGCCCTCGGTTGGGCTAACGATGAGCAGTTCTTC.

About this clone itself: The sample carries other DNA sequences with the same CDR3. This chain links TRBV18 with TRBJ2-5, with D perhaps matching TRBD1 or TRBD2 (6 bases each). Germline V gene lookup returns CDR1 KGHSH and CDR2 LQKENI. CDR3 length: 14 amino acids. V lost 1 base to trimming and J lost 5 bases, with 11 bases between them. CDR3 nucleotide sequence: TGTGCCAGCTCACCACAGACAGGAGGGGAGACCCAGTACTTC. Its translation: CASSPQTGGETQYF.